This entry lists 19 T cell receptor beta chains sequenced from one sample in a study of identical twins. TCRdb fed the 5' RACE reads into MiXCR, producing one record per CDR3 protein. The top ten clones hold 0.25% to 0.3% of a sample with 1.5 million to 2 million distinct CDR3 sequences, 32% of them seen once. Sequenced input: cord blood. Receptors originate from a newborn girl in good health.

The CDR3 nucleotides are TGTGCCACCAGCCTTAAGGATATGGGGTGGGAGTACTTC. This codes for CATSLKDMGWEYF. The V gene is TRBV15, the J gene TRBJ2-5; D is unresolved. CDR1 is LNHNV, CDR2 YYDKDF, per germline (reference sequence). Trimming took 5 bases from V and 12 from J, leaving 19 bases between them. CDR3 length: 13 residues.

The chain uses TRBV20-1 and TRBJ1-1; D may be TRBD1 (5 bases). CDR3 length: 14 amino acids. CDR1 DFQATT and CDR2 SNEGSKA come from the germline V gene (reference sequence). V lost 3 bases to trimming and J lost 3 bases, with 14 bases between them. The CDR3 here is CSASSPNRYTEAFF. In DNA, the CDR3 is TGCAGTGCTAGCTCCCCGAACAGGTACACTGAAGCTTTCTTT.

This clonotype occurred a few times. V usage is TRBV18 and J usage is TRBJ2-7; D could derive from TRBD1 or TRBD2 (5 bases each). The V end was cut by 5 bases, the J end by 7 bases, with 18 bases between. Germline CDR1 KGHSH, CDR2 LQKENI. The CDR3 is 14 amino acids. CDR3 nucleotides: TGTGCCAGCTCAGGGGCTTTTAGCCGCGGGGAGCAGTACTTC. This translates into CASSGAFSRGEQYF.

CDR3 amino acids: CAIRLAGGSYNEQFF. The DNA for the CDR3 is TGTGCCATCAGACTAGCGGGGGGCTCCTACAATGAGCAGTTCTTC. The chain combines TRBV10-3 with TRBJ2-1; 12 positions agree with TRBD2. CDR1 and CDR2 from the germline V gene are ENHRY and SYGVKD. This CDR3 has 15 amino acids. Unmatched junction bases numbered 0, after V lost 6 bases and J lost 0 bases.

This clonotype appeared a few times. The chain combines TRBV20-1 with TRBJ1-6; no definite D call. Trimming stripped 3 bases from V and 0 bases from J, with 9 bases between. The germline V gene encodes CDR1 DFQATT and CDR2 SNEGSKA (reference sequence). The CDR3 spans 15 residues. The DNA for the CDR3 is TGCAGTGCTAGGATAGTTCCCTCCTATAATTCACCCCTCCACTTT. As protein: CSARIVPSYNSPLHF.

This rearrangement joins TRBV28 to TRBJ2-1; 7 positions match TRBD1. The CDR3 is made up of 16 amino acids. V lost 5 bases and J lost 4; bases outside the gene matches: 11. Germline CDR1 reads MDHEN; CDR2 reads SYDVKM. The DNA for the CDR3 is TGTGCCAGCAGTGGGCGACAGGGAAGGGGGTACAATGAGCAGTTCTTC. Encoded protein: CASSGRQGRGYNEQFF.

V usage is TRBV3-1 and J usage is TRBJ2-3, with D possibly matching TRBD2 (6 bases). This CDR3 region has 15 residues. Per the germline V gene, CDR1 is LGHDT and CDR2 is YNNKEL (reference sequence). V lost 5 bases and J 0 bases, leaving 12 bases between the germline ends. The chain's CDR3 is CASSSYRGSTDTQYF. The CDR3 nucleotides read TGTGCCAGCAGCTCCTATCGGGGGAGCACAGATACGCAGTATTTT.

J is TRBJ2-5 and V is TRBV28; 13 nucleotides line up with TRBD2. The end of the DNA fits TRBJ2-7 better, so the J call may be wrong. There are 15 residues in the CDR3. Germline V CDR1 and CDR2: MDHEN, SYDVKM. The CDR3: CASSSRTSGSREQYF. The CDR3 DNA reads TGTGCCAGCAGTTCGAGGACTAGCGGGAGCCGCGAGCAGTACTTC.

This clonotype was counted ten times or more. The J gene is TRBJ2-7, the V gene TRBV29-1; 9 bases are shared with TRBD1. The CDR3 has 13 residues. V shed 4 bases and J 4 bases; nucleotides not matched to a gene: 5. Germline CDR1 reads SQVTM; CDR2 reads ANQGSEA. The DNA for the CDR3 is TGCAGCGTTGGACGGGACAGGGCGTACGAGCAGTACTTC. Amino acids: CSVGRDRAYEQYF.

The chain has TRBV27 and TRBJ2-3; 14 bases fit TRBD2. Trimming at V came to 2 bases and at J to 1 base, leaving 8 bases not matched to a gene. This CDR3 is built from 19 residues. The germline CDR1 and CDR2 sequences are MNHEY and SMNVEV (reference sequence). The chain's CDR3 is CASSLVTSGRGRGTDTQYF. The CDR3 DNA reads as TGTGCCAGCAGTTTAGTGACTAGCGGGAGGGGACGCGGCACAGATACGCAGTATTTT.

This clonotype occurred a few times. This chain uses TRBV12-3 or TRBV12-4 with TRBJ2-1, with 8 bases that match TRBD2. V shed 3 bases and J 0 bases; nucleotides not matched to a gene: 7. This CDR3 is 17 amino acids long. This CDR3 is CASSFPLGTSSYNEQFF. In DNA, the CDR3 is TGTGCCAGCAGTTTCCCTTTGGGGACTAGCTCCTACAATGAGCAGTTCTTC.

The CDR3 DNA reads as TGTGCCAGCAGGGATCTTGGTCCTGGCCCCCACACAGATACGCAGTATTTT. Translated, it gives CASRDLGPGPHTDTQYF. This chain uses TRBV12-3 or TRBV12-4 with TRBJ2-3; D is unclear. CDR3 length: 17 amino acids. Trimming shortened V by 6 bases and J by 2 bases, and 21 bases separated the two germline ends.

The V gene is TRBV10-3, the J gene TRBJ2-1; tentatively, D is TRBD2 (6 bases). V shed 6 bases and J shed 6 bases, with 18 bases lying between them. Germline CDR1 is ENHRY and CDR2 is SYGVKD. CDR3 size: 15 residues. In nucleotides, the CDR3 is TGTGCCATCAGACCTGTAGCGGAGAGGCCCAATGAGCAGTTCTTC. Amino acid sequence: CAIRPVAERPNEQFF.

This clonotype was seen a handful of times. The V and J genes are TRBV3-1 and TRBJ2-1, with D perhaps TRBD1 or TRBD2 (6 bases each). CDR1 is LGHDT and CDR2 is YNNKEL in the germline V gene (reference sequence). Trimming pared 2 bases from V and 12 bases from J, leaving 11 bases between. The length of the CDR3 is 12 residues. The CDR3 region is CASSQLQGGQFF. In DNA form, the CDR3 reads TGTGCCAGCAGCCAATTACAGGGAGGGCAGTTCTTC.

This clonotype was seen a handful of times. The chain has TRBV3-1 and TRBJ2-1, with D possibly TRBD2 on 5 matching bases. Germline V gives CDR1 LGHDT, CDR2 YNNKEL (reference sequence). The length of the CDR3 is 16 residues. V was shortened by 4 bases and J by 5 bases, with 18 bases between the two germline ends. In DNA, the CDR3 is TGTGCCAGCAGCCTCCAAGGCGGGCGCGGGCACAATGAGCAGTTCTTC. Its translation: CASSLQGGRGHNEQFF.

This clonotype was detected only a few times. The chain is built from TRBV18 and TRBJ2-3; D could derive from TRBD1 or TRBD2 (5 bases each). This CDR3 is 15 amino acids long. With 1 base removed from V and 4 bases from J, the gap between germline ends came to 12 bases. Germline lookup yields CDR1 KGHSH and CDR2 LQKENI. The chain's CDR3 is CASSPRDVGADTQYF. CDR3 in DNA: TGTGCCAGCTCACCACGGGACGTCGGGGCAGATACGCAGTATTTT.

The V call is TRBV20-1, the J call TRBJ2-7, with D perhaps TRBD1 or TRBD2 (6 bases each). The CDR3 covers 16 residues. The V end lost 6 bases, the J end lost 0 bases, and 21 bases lay between the germline ends. Germline-derived CDR1 and CDR2 are DFQATT and SNEGSKA (reference sequence). The CDR3 reads CSATQRRQDYSYEQYF. Written as DNA, the CDR3 is TGCAGTGCGACACAGAGAAGACAGGACTACTCCTACGAGCAGTACTTC.

This clonotype came up a few times. V usage is TRBV6-6 and J usage is TRBJ2-7; 10 bases match TRBD2. This CDR3 region has 14 residues. V gave up 4 bases and J gave up 4 bases; unmatched junction bases: 4. CDR1 is MNHNY, CDR2 SVGAGI, per germline (reference sequence). This CDR3 is CASSSTSGIYEQYF. In DNA, the CDR3 is TGTGCCAGCAGTTCCACTAGCGGGATTTACGAGCAGTACTTC.

The rearrangement uses TRBV28 and TRBJ2-7, with 9 nucleotides matching TRBD1. V was clipped by 10 bases and J by 2 bases; unmatched bases: 9. Germline V gene sequence: CDR1 MDHEN, CDR2 SYDVKM. CDR3 length: 14 residues. The CDR3 nucleotides are TGTGCCATTTCGACCGGGACAGGGACCTACGAGCAGTACTTC. This encodes CAISTGTGTYEQYF. Full variable domain (remainder filled in from reference TRBV28 and TRBJ2-7): DVKVTQSSRYLVKRTGEKVFLECVQDMDHENMFWYRQDPGLGLRLIYFSYDVKMKEKGDIPEGYSVSREKKERFSLILESASTNQTSMYLCAISTGTGTYEQYFGPGTRLTVT.